This T cell receptor beta chain emerged from a study of cytomegalovirus exposure and HLA in healthy donors (TCRdb year 2017). Describing the broader study: A later analysis indicated that the roughly 120 validation repertoires were generated on the platform also employed for the 720 or so repertoires of the first cohort. The study combined high-throughput TCR immunosequencing, statistical association of individual TCRs with disease status, and machine learning to predict cytomegalovirus infection status. In addition to the first cohort of about 650 subjects, a separate validation cohort of approximately 120 different subjects was used. The aim of the study was to test whether cataloging public T cell receptors could identify signatures of past pathogen exposure. Points the paper makes about the study in general: According to the authors, the approach could potentially be generalized to other disease states and immunological phenotypes. In vitro tests confirmed that a few of the cytomegalovirus-associated TCR beta chains recognize cytomegalovirus antigens. A total of 164 TCR beta chains were listed by the study as associated with cytomegalovirus. Most TCR sequences were seen in very few donors, while some public TCRs were found in many individuals. The validation cohort had no HLA typing available for a later analysis, so co-occurrence within that cohort was assessed over all 120 or so repertoires. Subsequent analysis determined that TCRs grouped into clusters in the first cohort also showed a tendency toward co-occurrence across the 130 or so validation repertoires, and 85% to 95% of cluster scores exceeded 0. The classifier was reported to diagnose cytomegalovirus status with high specificity and sensitivity in both the original cohort and the validation cohort.

Receptor amplification or capture employed the immunoSEQ multiplex PCR assay. Concerning the study's data processing: A statistical classification framework was developed to diagnose cytomegalovirus status using the catalog of TCR beta chain sequences. The table comes from immuneACCESS by way of TCRdb, which keeps in-frame sequences with V and J called. Part of the clones is missing from these tables; in studies checked, under half for an unresolved V gene and the rest for unknown reasons. Clone size and V and J calls were adopted from that table, with D and trimming inferred from the DNA. Here the sample has 45,000 to 65,000 clones; 80% to 90% occur a single time. The top ten constitute around 14% of the sample. Via the germline V gene, CDR1 is SGHAT and CDR2 FQNNGV. V was cut back by 8 bases and J by 2 bases, leaving a gap of 19 bases between them. From its cysteine to its phenylalanine, the CDR3 spans 16 amino acids. The entry retains the CDR3 DNA only, 48 bases that are in frame from base 1.

The donors were included in the validation cohort of some 120 subjects, a group kept apart from the roughly 730-subject first cohort. In regard to this clone: Its antigen is unknown. No qualities accompany the bases; no much larger clone lies one base away.

This sequence was found in a woman aged 18-35 years in good health and CMV-seronegative. The specimen was PBMCs. The rearranged chain carries TRBV11-2 and TRBJ2-1, with TRBD1 as a weak D call on 6 bases. The DNA reads TGTGCCAGCGACGCGGCGCCTCGACAGGCCTACAATGAGCAGTTCTTC. Translated, it reads CASDAAPRQAYNEQFF.